This entry features one TCR beta chain sequence. These data are taken from a study of cytomegalovirus exposure and HLA in healthy donors. CDR1 and CDR2 from the germline V gene are MNHNS and SASEGT. Trimming cost V 4 bases and J 0 bases, with 7 bases left between them. This CDR3 contains 14 residues. Assay used: immunoSEQ multiplex PCR; TCRdb lists only in-frame clones, some missing. The sample consists of around 180,000 clones, roughly 82% of them appearing once. Sequencing input: PBMCs. The TCR originated in a man younger than 35 in good health and CMV-seropositive. The V gene is TRBV6-1, the J gene TRBJ1-3, with no clear D. CDR3: CASSGEYSGNTIYF. The CDR3 DNA follows: TGTGCCAGCAGTGGGGAGTACTCTGGAAACACCATATATTTT.